The rows below give T cell receptor beta chains drawn from one sample of a study of blood T cell repertoires in COVID-19. Generated by immunoSEQ multiplex PCR, the TCRdb table keeps only in-frame clones and is missing some. The sample comprises some 350,000 clones, 80% to 90% of which are singletons, and around 2.8% rests with the top ten. Sequencing input: peripheral blood. The receptors originated from a woman aged 25-40 years with COVID-19, enrolled during active disease. The CDR3 runs from the conserved cysteine through the conserved F or W. D genes are given only for firm matches. The size field is filled for only some rows; it gives once, few, many or a size class.

v_gene	abundance	d_gene	j_gene	CDR3nt	CDR3aa
TRBV10-3	-	TRBD2	TRBJ2-5	TGTGCCATCAGCCAGGCGGGAAGACTAGCGGGGACCATAGAGACCCAGTACTTC	CAISQAGRLAGTIETQYF
TRBV4-1	-	-	TRBJ2-1	TGCGCCAGCAGCCAAGGGAGGGCGGGAACGGGATACAATGAGCAGTTCTTC	CASSQGRAGTGYNEQFF
TRBV9	-	TRBD1	TRBJ2-5	TGTGCCAGCAGCGTAGAGGTCTTGGGAGGACAGGGGCGAGAGACCCAGTACTTC	CASSVEVLGGQGRETQYF
TRBV2	-	-	TRBJ1-5	TGTGCCAGCAGTGACGGAGGGGAGCAGCCCCAGCATTTT	CASSDGGEQPQHF
TRBV6-2/TRBV6-3	many	TRBD2	TRBJ2-3	TGTGCCAGCAGTCAAGTGACTAGCGGGAGGGACACAGATACGCAGTATTTT	CASSQVTSGRDTDTQYF
TRBV5-1	-	-	TRBJ2-1	TGCGCCAGCAGCTTTCCCTCTGGCGGGACCCACAATGAGCAGTTCTTC	CASSFPSGGTHNEQFF
TRBV2	-	TRBD2	TRBJ2-1	TGTGCCAGCAGTGAAAATTGGGGGGGTAGCTCCGATGAGCAGTTCTTC	CASSENWGGSSDEQFF
TRBV6-1	few	-	TRBJ1-6	TGTGCCAGCAGTGAAAGGGAGGGTTCACCCCTCCACTTT	CASSEREGSPLHF
TRBV30	-	-	TRBJ1-5	TGTGCCTGGAGTGCAGGACTCGGGGGCAATCAGCCCCAGCATTTT	CAWSAGLGGNQPQHF
TRBV27	-	TRBD1	TRBJ1-1	TGTGCCAGCAGTTTATCCCCGGGACAGCCGAACACTGAAGCTTTCTTT	CASSLSPGQPNTEAFF
TRBV5-1	-	-	TRBJ1-1	TGCGCCAGCAGCTCCACGAACCTACGAGGCACTGAAGCTTTCTTT	CASSSTNLRGTEAFF
TRBV6-5	-	-	TRBJ1-2	TGTGCCAGCAGTTACCGCAACGGGGAGGGCTACACCTTC	CASSYRNGEGYTF
TRBV4-2	-	TRBD1	TRBJ2-5	TGTGCCAGCAGCCAAGGGGACAGGGGGAACCAAGAGACCCAGTACTTC	CASSQGDRGNQETQYF
TRBV5-1	-	-	TRBJ2-1	TGCGCCAGCAGCATTAGCCTGAGCTCCTACAATGAGCAGTTCTTC	CASSISLSSYNEQFF
TRBV5-3	-	-	TRBJ2-6	TGTGCCAGAAAGTCCCAACCGGGGAAGTCCTACTCTGGGGCCAACGTCCTGACTTTC	CARKSQPGKSYSGANVLTF
TRBV3-1/TRBV3-2	-	-	TRBJ2-1	TGTGCCAGCAGCCCAGGGTGGGGCCCCTACAATGAGCAGTTCTTC	CASSPGWGPYNEQFF
TRBV29-1	-	-	TRBJ2-6	TGCAGCGTTACTGGGGAGTTCTTTTCTGGGGCCAACGTCCTGACTTTC	CSVTGEFFSGANVLTF